This T cell receptor (beta chain) derives from a study of T cell changes during pregnancy in multiple sclerosis (dated by TCRdb to between 2017 and 2020). For the study in its entirety: In women with multiple sclerosis, the researchers looked at how the T cell repertoire shifted as pregnancy progressed.

As for this clone: No cognate antigen has been identified for it. There are no base qualities to consult, and no much larger clone falls within one base.

The germline V gene (reference sequence) yields MNHEY for CDR1 and SMNVEV for CDR2. V and J lose 0 bases and 2 bases, and a span of 5 bases separates them. The CDR3 runs 14 residues from the cysteine to the phenylalanine. Only CDR3 DNA is held: 42 bases, read in frame from base 1. The library was generated by the immunoSEQ multiplex PCR assay. TCRdb provides this immuneACCESS table in a form limited to in-frame rearrangements. Some clones are lacking; in checked studies, under half of them reflect an unresolved V gene, and why the rest are absent is not known. This sample is represented by more than 80,000 clones; 85% to 95% of them were singletons. Less than 2% of the sample is held by the ten biggest clonotypes.

The rearrangement joined TRBV27 to TRBJ1-5; D gene: possibly TRBD1, on 5 matching bases. This TCR was sampled from a female donor with multiple sclerosis, enrolled in a pregnancy study. Sequenced material: peripheral blood, taken after pregnancy. The CDR3 corresponds to CASSLSRGNQPQHF. The DNA sequence is TGTGCCAGCAGTTTATCCAGGGGCAATCAGCCCCAGCATTTT.